This TCR beta chain comes out of a study of blood T cell repertoires in COVID-19. CDR1 is SGHVS and CDR2 is FQNEAQ in the germline V gene. There are 12 residues in the CDR3. With 5 bases removed from V and 7 bases from J, the gap between germline ends came to 6 bases. In the authors' methods: Amplified reference gene primers provided the basis for estimating nucleated cell counts. The data were produced by immunoSEQ multiplex PCR, yet TCRdb's version contains in-frame clones alone and is incomplete. D and trimming were read from the DNA, whereas the V and J calls and clone size are those reported in that table. Here the sample spans around 220,000 clones, 80% to 85% being singletons.

The sequencing sample was made of peripheral blood. The chain uses TRBV7-8 and TRBJ1-6, with D hard to call. This TCR was recovered from a man aged 30-40 years with active or convalescent COVID-19. The CDR3 DNA follows: TGTGCCAGCAGCCCGGGGAATTCACCCCTCCACTTT. It specifies CASSPGNSPLHF.